This T cell receptor (beta chain) was sequenced during a study of blood T cell repertoires in COVID-19. Study details: The origin of the acute and convalescent COVID-19 samples was the United States, Italy and Spain.

The cohort comprised adults aged 18 to 89 years residing in 20 to 30 US areas. The sample holds a few counts of this clone. CDR3 length: 14 residues. V lost 3 bases and J 1 base, leaving 10 bases between the germline ends. Germline V CDR1 and CDR2: SGHRS, YFSETQ. Profiled with immunoSEQ multiplex PCR; TCRdb holds only in-frame clones, not every one. The sample lists some 340,000 clones; roughly four fifths were seen once. The sequence came from a woman aged 45-59 years who had recovered from COVID-19. The chain joins TRBV5-1 to TRBJ1-1; D unclear. Sequencing was done on a sample of PBMCs or T cells enriched from blood (not recorded which). CDR3 sequence (DNA): TGCGCCAGCAGCTCTAACGGGGAGAACACTGAAGCTTTCTTT. It specifies CASSSNGENTEAFF.